These T cell receptor beta chains were read from a single sample in a study of T cells in Graves' hyperthyroidism and ophthalmopathy. One entry per CDR3 protein, called by TCRdb with MiXCR from the multiplex PCR reads. The sample includes hundreds of thousands of distinct CDR3 sequences, about 14% of them seen just once. What was sequenced was blood. The receptor source for this set is a woman in her fifties or sixties with Graves' ophthalmopathy. Each CDR3 is given with its conserved first and last residue. Fields, in order: V gene, clone size, J gene, D gene, CDR3 protein, CDR3 DNA. The D gene is left open where the match is weak. Expanded clones get a size class; other rows say once, few or many, or leave the size out.

V: TRBV6-1
size: .
J: TRBJ1-1
D: .
CDR3: CASSHLATMNTEAFF
DNA: TGTGCCAGCAGTCACCTCGCGACGATGAACACTGAAGCTTTCTTT

V: TRBV3-1
size: many
J: TRBJ2-2
D: TRBD2
CDR3: CASSQEVSGLAGLTGELFF
DNA: TGTGCCAGCAGCCAAGAAGTATCTGGTCTAGCGGGACTCACCGGGGAGCTGTTTTTT

V: TRBV6-1
size: many
J: TRBJ2-7
D: .
CDR3: CASGPGPSYEQYF
DNA: TGTGCCAGTGGACCGGGGCCATCCTACGAGCAGTACTTC

V: TRBV6-2/TRBV6-3
size: .
J: TRBJ1-4
D: .
CDR3: CASSDRPLLEKLFF
DNA: TGTGCCAGCAGTGACAGACCTCTTTTAGAAAAACTGTTTTTT

V: TRBV4-3
size: .
J: TRBJ2-2
D: TRBD2
CDR3: CASSLWASGRTGELFF
DNA: TGCGCCAGCAGCCTGTGGGCTAGCGGGAGGACGGGGGAGCTGTTTTTT

V: TRBV5-1
size: many
J: TRBJ2-3
D: TRBD2
CDR3: CASSLDPSGRATDTQYF
DNA: TGCGCCAGCAGCCTCGACCCTAGCGGGAGGGCCACAGATACGCAGTATTTT

V: TRBV28
size: .
J: TRBJ2-1
D: TRBD2
CDR3: CASQMTTGLAGGEQFF
DNA: TGTGCCAGCCAGATGACGACGGGACTAGCGGGAGGTGAGCAGTTCTTC

V: TRBV11-2
size: few
J: TRBJ1-2
D: .
CDR3: CASSHGDIDYGYTF
DNA: TGTGCCAGCAGTCATGGGGACATTGACTATGGCTACACCTTC

V: TRBV2
size: many
J: TRBJ1-1
D: .
CDR3: CATRLYRAQGAFF
DNA: TGTGCCACCCGACTATACAGGGCCCAAGGGGCTTTCTTT

V: TRBV27
size: few
J: TRBJ1-2
D: TRBD1
CDR3: CASSTGGRRYGYTF
DNA: TGTGCCAGCAGTACAGGGGGCAGAAGGTATGGCTACACCTTC

V: TRBV7-9
size: many
J: TRBJ1-1
D: TRBD1
CDR3: CASSIYRGQNTEAFF
DNA: TGTGCCAGCAGCATATACAGGGGCCAGAACACTGAAGCTTTCTTT

V: TRBV27
size: many
J: TRBJ2-5
D: .
CDR3: CASSFFSGSQETQYF
DNA: TGTGCCAGCAGTTTCTTTAGCGGAAGCCAAGAGACCCAGTACTTC

V: TRBV7-9
size: many
J: TRBJ2-5
D: TRBD2
CDR3: CASRLQRELEETQYF
DNA: TGTGCCAGCAGGTTACAGCGGGAGCTTGAAGAGACCCAGTACTTC

V: TRBV10-2
size: few
J: TRBJ1-1
D: .
CDR3: CASSPLGQNTEAFF
DNA: TGCGCCAGCAGCCCGCTTGGGCAGAACACTGAAGCTTTCTTT

V: TRBV4-3
size: many
J: TRBJ1-2
D: .
CDR3: CASSPTNLADYGYTF
DNA: TGCGCCAGCAGCCCAACAAATTTAGCTGACTATGGCTACACCTTC

V: TRBV28
size: many
J: TRBJ2-7
D: TRBD2
CDR3: CASSNPEGGRIPPGDEQYF
DNA: TGTGCCAGCAGCAACCCCGAGGGAGGGCGCATCCCGCCCGGTGACGAGCAGTACTTC

V: TRBV24-1
size: few
J: TRBJ2-3
D: .
CDR3: CATSDNPSTADTQYF
DNA: TGTGCCACCAGTGACAACCCCTCGACTGCAGATACGCAGTATTTT

V: TRBV9
size: few
J: TRBJ2-1
D: .
CDR3: CASSVVGTGTNEQFF
DNA: TGTGCCAGCAGCGTAGTTGGGACTGGAACTAATGAGCAGTTCTTC

V: TRBV29-1
size: .
J: TRBJ2-5
D: TRBD2
CDR3: CSAEGLAGGRETQYF
DNA: TGCAGCGCCGAGGGCTTAGCGGGAGGGAGAGAGACCCAGTACTTC

V: TRBV6-5
size: .
J: TRBJ1-6
D: .
CDR3: CASSYRRVADSPLHF
DNA: TGTGCCAGCAGTTACCGCCGGGTCGCGGATTCACCCCTCCACTTT

V: TRBV4-3
size: .
J: TRBJ2-1
D: TRBD1
CDR3: CASSQDRGRQNEQFF
DNA: TGCGCCAGCAGCCAAGACAGGGGGCGCCAGAATGAGCAGTTCTTC

V: TRBV28
size: many
J: TRBJ2-5
D: TRBD1
CDR3: CASSLQGNQETQYF
DNA: TGTGCCAGCAGTCTACAGGGGAACCAAGAGACCCAGTACTTC

V: TRBV7-3
size: .
J: TRBJ2-2
D: TRBD2
CDR3: CASSLNGGRNTGELFF
DNA: TGTGCCAGCAGCTTAAATGGCGGGAGAAACACCGGGGAGCTGTTTTTT

V: TRBV7-2
size: .
J: TRBJ2-1
D: TRBD2
CDR3: CASSLGGLALVIEQFF
DNA: TGTGCCAGCAGCTTGGGGGGACTAGCGTTGGTCATTGAGCAGTTCTTC

V: TRBV12-3/TRBV12-4
size: many
J: TRBJ1-6
D: .
CDR3: CASSTGTSNSPLHF
DNA: TGTGCCAGCAGCACCGGGACAAGTAATTCACCCCTCCACTTT

V: TRBV24-1
size: .
J: TRBJ2-3
D: .
CDR3: CATSDGGYTDTQYF
DNA: TGTGCCACCAGTGATGGCGGGTACACAGATACGCAGTATTTT

V: TRBV29-1
size: many
J: TRBJ2-3
D: TRBD1
CDR3: CSVELGQGTDTQYF
DNA: TGCAGCGTTGAGCTGGGACAGGGCACAGATACGCAGTATTTT

V: TRBV14
size: few
J: TRBJ2-7
D: .
CDR3: CASSQEGFRTPYEQYF
DNA: TGTGCCAGCAGCCAAGAGGGGTTCCGCACCCCCTACGAGCAGTACTTC

V: TRBV19
size: few
J: TRBJ2-1
D: TRBD2
CDR3: CASSRTSASSYNEQFF
DNA: TGTGCCAGTAGTAGGACTAGCGCTAGCTCCTACAATGAGCAGTTCTTC

V: TRBV30
size: many
J: TRBJ2-2
D: TRBD2
CDR3: CAWSVWSGAGELFF
DNA: TGTGCCTGGAGTGTATGGAGCGGGGCAGGGGAGCTGTTTTTT

V: TRBV7-2
size: many
J: TRBJ1-2
D: .
CDR3: CASSLPLRGGNYGYTF
DNA: TGTGCCAGCAGCTTACCGCTAAGGGGCGGGAACTATGGCTACACCTTC

V: TRBV6-2/TRBV6-3
size: many
J: TRBJ2-7
D: .
CDR3: CASREDPYAEQYF
DNA: TGTGCCAGCAGGGAAGACCCTTACGCCGAGCAGTACTTC

V: TRBV5-1
size: many
J: TRBJ1-1
D: .
CDR3: CASSFNGLNTEAFF
DNA: TGCGCCAGCAGCTTTAACGGACTGAACACTGAAGCTTTCTTT

V: TRBV28
size: many
J: TRBJ2-1
D: TRBD2
CDR3: CASTGTRSFHEQFF
DNA: TGTGCCAGCACCGGGACTAGGAGTTTTCATGAGCAGTTCTTC

V: TRBV5-1
size: many
J: TRBJ2-7
D: .
CDR3: CASSLLPGTETYEQYF
DNA: TGCGCCAGCAGCTTGCTTCCAGGAACCGAAACATACGAGCAGTACTTC

V: TRBV6-1
size: many
J: TRBJ1-2
D: TRBD1
CDR3: CASSSHGTGGGYTF
DNA: TGTGCCAGCAGTTCCCACGGGACAGGGGGCGGCTACACCTTC

V: TRBV28
size: many
J: TRBJ2-1
D: TRBD2
CDR3: CASSLGGTSGEQFF
DNA: TGTGCCAGCAGTTTGGGGGGGACTAGCGGGGAGCAGTTCTTC

V: TRBV6-1
size: many
J: TRBJ1-1
D: TRBD1
CDR3: CASSDPGGADTEAFF
DNA: TGTGCCAGCAGTGATCCAGGGGGCGCGGACACTGAAGCTTTCTTT

V: TRBV6-5
size: few
J: TRBJ1-1
D: .
CDR3: CASSYSAVEAFF
DNA: TGTGCCAGCAGTTACTCTGCAGTTGAAGCTTTCTTT

V: TRBV28
size: many
J: TRBJ2-4
D: .
CDR3: CASSLFRSGAKNIQYF
DNA: TGTGCCAGCAGTTTATTTAGGTCGGGAGCCAAAAACATTCAGTACTTC

V: TRBV4-1
size: .
J: TRBJ2-3
D: TRBD2
CDR3: CASSRTSGGGGTDTQYF
DNA: TGCGCCAGCAGCCGGACTAGCGGGGGCGGTGGAACAGATACGCAGTATTTT

V: TRBV19
size: many
J: TRBJ1-1
D: .
CDR3: CASSILSSLNTEAFF
DNA: TGTGCCAGTAGTATATTAAGCTCCTTGAACACTGAAGCTTTCTTT